This TCR beta chain came from a study of CD8+ T cells in alopecia areata. The sequencing template was cDNA reverse transcribed from extracted RNA. The repertoire was sequenced with immunoSEQ multiplex PCR; TCRdb's copy has only in-frame clones and lacks some. Listed for the sample are around 290,000 clones, none seen a single time. Whole-study results and caveats: With patients, TCR sharing proved less clear than in mice, a difference possibly related to HLA. Clonality was higher in lesional than normal scalp, especially in alopecia totalis/universalis.

This clone showed up many times. Its antigen is unidentified. Any gene name here is a mouse gene name. The read halts 4 residues ahead of the CDR3 end, with the missing end drawn from the germline J gene. Sorting used CD4, CD8alpha, NKG2D, NKG2ACE and other markers on pooled cutaneous lymph node cells. The CDR3 consists of 15 residues. Looked up from germline, CDR1 is SGHDT and CDR2 is FRDEAV. V lost 1 base to trimming and J lost 1 base, with 10 bases between them. The sample comprised CD4+ T cells sorted from a lymph node. V and J are TRBV14 and TRBJ2-5; TRBD1 might be the D (6 bases). The sequence was obtained from a C3H/HeJ mouse with alopecia areata. The strain's MHC: H2-k. The CDR3 region is CASSFGGQYQDTQYF. The covered CDR3 bases are TGTGCCAGCAGTTTCGGGGGACAATACCAAGAC.